The present TCR beta chain was sequenced within a study of response to subunit inactivated influenza vaccine. Germline values: CDR1 DFQATT, CDR2 SNEGSKA (reference sequence). CDR3 length: 14 amino acids. MiXCR was run by TCRdb on the RT-PCR reads, yielding one entry per CDR3 protein. Of 500,000 to 600,000 distinct CDR3 sequences listed, about 11% are singletons. The same sample was also used in a study of T cells expressing NK-cell markers. That paper states: 5'RACE template switching with UMIs generated TCR beta cDNA. Seropositivity for HCMV was found in seven of the eight sequenced donors, with one seronegative. NKG2C+ dominant clonotype frequencies in 6 or 7 donors were about 1.0-8% of CD8+ T cells. Whether the expanded NKG2C+ T cell clones recognized HCMV remained unclear.

The receptor was derived from a man over 45 who received an inactivated influenza vaccine. The rearrangement uses TRBV20-1 and TRBJ2-7; D is undetermined. Source: PBMCs from blood, taken on the day of vaccination. CDR3 in amino acids: CSRLGGLSSYEQYF. Written as DNA, the CDR3 is TGCAGCCGACTCGGTGGTTTGAGCTCCTACGAGCAGTACTTC.